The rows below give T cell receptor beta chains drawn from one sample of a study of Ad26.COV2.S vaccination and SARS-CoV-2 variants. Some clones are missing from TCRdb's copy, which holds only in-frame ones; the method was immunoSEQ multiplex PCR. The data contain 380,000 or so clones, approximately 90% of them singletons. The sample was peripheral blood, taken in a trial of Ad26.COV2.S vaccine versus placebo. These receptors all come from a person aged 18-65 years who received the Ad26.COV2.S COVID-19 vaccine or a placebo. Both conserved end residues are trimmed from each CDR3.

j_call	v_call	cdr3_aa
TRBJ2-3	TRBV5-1	ASSTTSGRNRRTDTQY
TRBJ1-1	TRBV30	AWSVRGGDTEAF
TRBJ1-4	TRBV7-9	ASTPGGSGTTNEKLF
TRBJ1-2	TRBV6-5	ASSFSNPTGGYT
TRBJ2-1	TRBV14	ASSRDFNEQF
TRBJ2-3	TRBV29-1	SVEMGTDTQY
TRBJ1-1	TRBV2	ASRPTGVAEAF
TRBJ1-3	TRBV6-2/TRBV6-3	ASSYPGNTIY
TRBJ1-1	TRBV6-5	ASRSGDSNFLGAF
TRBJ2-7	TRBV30	AWSVRSHRVSYEQY
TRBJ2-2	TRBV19	ASTRTRGEHTGELF
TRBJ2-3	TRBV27	ASSFGRGTDTQY
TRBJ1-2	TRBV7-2	ASSFSGAGYT
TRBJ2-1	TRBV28	ASSLGLAGVGSYNEQF
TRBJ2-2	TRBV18	ASSTGTGSTGELF
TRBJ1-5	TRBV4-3	ASSQVDRDDQPQH
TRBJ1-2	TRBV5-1	ASSLTGQGGNYGYT
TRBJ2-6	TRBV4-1	ASSRGQGSSGANVLT
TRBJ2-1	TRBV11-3	ASSKDRGDEQF
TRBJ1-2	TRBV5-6	ASSFITVGHGYT
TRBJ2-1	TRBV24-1	ATSDVEGGTHEIGKQF
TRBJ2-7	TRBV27	ASSFGGTYEQY
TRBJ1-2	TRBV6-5	ACGQEESYGYT
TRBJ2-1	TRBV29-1	SDRTSGRTYNEQF
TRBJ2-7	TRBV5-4	ASSLGGPYEQY
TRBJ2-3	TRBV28	ASTTPLGGSDTQY
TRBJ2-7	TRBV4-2	ASSQTSGPSYEQY
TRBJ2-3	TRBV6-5	ASSRLEPTPDTQY
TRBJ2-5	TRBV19	ASSGGRETQY